Listed below are T cell receptor beta chains from one sample, sequenced in a study of blood T cell repertoires in COVID-19. Clones were sequenced by immunoSEQ multiplex PCR, and TCRdb holds only the in-frame ones, with some missing. The sample shows around 500,000 clones, less than 90% of them seen only once. Sequenced: PBMCs or T cells enriched from blood (not recorded which). These receptors all come from a woman aged 55-69 years who had recovered from COVID-19. The CDR3 runs from the conserved cysteine through the conserved F or W. D genes are given only for firm matches. Some rows have no size entry. The others give once, few or many, or a class for an expanded clone.

d_gene | j_gene | abundance | v_gene | CDR3nt | CDR3aa
TRBD1 | TRBJ2-1 | . | TRBV24-1 | TGTGCCACCAGTGACCCGACAGGGGGATCCTACAATGAGCAGTTCTTC | CATSDPTGGSYNEQFF
. | TRBJ1-3 | . | TRBV19 | TGTGCCAGTACCCCCCATCCGGCAGGGCCTGGAAACACCATATATTTT | CASTPHPAGPGNTIYF
. | TRBJ2-1 | many | TRBV11-3 | TGTGCCAGCAGCTTAGATCGAACAGGTGAGCAGTTCTTC | CASSLDRTGEQFF
. | TRBJ1-4 | . | TRBV13 | TGTGCCAGCAGCCGAGGGGAGGGTTTGGCTGAAAAACTGTTTTTT | CASSRGEGLAEKLFF
. | TRBJ2-3 | . | TRBV7-2 | TGTGCCAGCAGCTCCCGACTAGGAACAGATACGCAGTATTTT | CASSSRLGTDTQYF
. | TRBJ1-3 | . | TRBV12-2 | TGTGCAAGTCCCATCTCGGCGGATCCTGGAAACACCATATATTTT | CASPISADPGNTIYF
. | TRBJ1-1 | . | TRBV5-6 | TGTGCCAGCAGATATTGGAGCAACACTGAAGCTTTCTTT | CASRYWSNTEAFF
. | TRBJ2-1 | . | TRBV6-6 | TGTGCCAGCTCCGGGGGGCTGGCATATGAGCAGTTCTTC | CASSGGLAYEQFF
. | TRBJ1-1 | . | TRBV7-2 | TGTGCCAGCAGCCCCAGGTGGGGGGGGCGGTCTGAAGCTTTCTTT | CASSPRWGGRSEAFF
. | TRBJ1-2 | . | TRBV4-1 | TGCGCCAGCAGCCAAGATTCGGCGCTCAAGATCGTAGACACCCACGGCAGGGGCTACACCTTC | CASSQDSALKIVDTHGRGYTF
TRBD1 | TRBJ2-5 | . | TRBV24-1 | TGTGCCACCAGTGATTTGAAGGACAGGGGGGAGCAGGAGACCCAGTACTTC | CATSDLKDRGEQETQYF
. | TRBJ1-4 | . | TRBV24-1 | TGTGCCACCAGTGACCGATGGAGCGAAAAACTGTTTTTT | CATSDRWSEKLFF
TRBD2 | TRBJ2-1 | . | TRBV5-1 | TGCGCCAGCAGCTTCCTAGCGGGGAGCGGCAATGAGCAGTTCTTC | CASSFLAGSGNEQFF
TRBD1 | TRBJ1-6 | once | TRBV7-2 | TGTGCCAGCAGCTTAGCCACGACAGGGTTCACACCCCTCCACTTT | CASSLATTGFTPLHF
. | TRBJ1-5 | . | TRBV27 | TGTGCCAGCAGTTTGTCCACAGGTAGGGGTCAGCCCCAGCATTTT | CASSLSTGRGQPQHF
. | TRBJ1-2 | . | TRBV19 | TGTGCCAGTAGTATGGGTAGAGGTGGGTCTAACTATGGCTACACCTTC | CASSMGRGGSNYGYTF
TRBD1 | TRBJ1-6 | . | TRBV12-3/TRBV12-4 | TGTGCCAGCAGACAGGGGATTGGGTCACCCCTCCACTTT | CASRQGIGSPLHF
TRBD1 | TRBJ2-1 | once | TRBV6-5 | TGTGCCAGCAGGGGGACAGGGGTGAAATACAATGAGCAGTTCTTC | CASRGTGVKYNEQFF
TRBD1 | TRBJ1-5 | . | TRBV2 | TGTGCCAGCACTGGGACAGGCAATCAGCCCCAGCATTTT | CASTGTGNQPQHF
. | TRBJ1-1 | . | TRBV13 | TGTGCCAGCATCCAGCCGGGGGGCAGTGGGAACACTGAAGCTTTCTTT | CASIQPGGSGNTEAFF
. | TRBJ1-4 | . | TRBV6-5 | TGTGCCAGCTTCGGGACTCCCCAAGAGAAACTGTTTTTT | CASFGTPQEKLFF
. | TRBJ2-1 | . | TRBV4-1 | TGCCCCACCAGCCGACTCCCCGCGCAGAGCCCCGTCTACAATGAGCAGTTCTTC | CPTSRLPAQSPVYNEQFF
. | TRBJ2-3 | . | TRBV7-2 | TGTGCCAGCAGCTTAAAGGGCGGACGAGGCGGGAGCACAGATACGCAGTATTTT | CASSLKGGRGGSTDTQYF
. | TRBJ2-2 | . | TRBV4-1 | TGCGCCAGCAGCCGTCGGGCGGGGGCAACGAACACCGGGGAGCTGTTTTTT | CASSRRAGATNTGELFF